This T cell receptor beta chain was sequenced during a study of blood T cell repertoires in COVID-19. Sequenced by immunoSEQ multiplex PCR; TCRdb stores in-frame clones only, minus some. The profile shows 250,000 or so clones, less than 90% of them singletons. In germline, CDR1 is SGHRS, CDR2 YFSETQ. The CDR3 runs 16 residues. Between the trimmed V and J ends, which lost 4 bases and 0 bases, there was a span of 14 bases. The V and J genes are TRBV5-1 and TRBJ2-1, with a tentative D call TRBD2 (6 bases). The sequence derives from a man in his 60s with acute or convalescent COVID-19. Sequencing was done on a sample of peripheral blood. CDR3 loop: CASSPGDSSSYNEQFF. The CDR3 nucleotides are TGCGCCAGCAGCCCCGGGGACTCTAGCTCCTACAATGAGCAGTTCTTC.